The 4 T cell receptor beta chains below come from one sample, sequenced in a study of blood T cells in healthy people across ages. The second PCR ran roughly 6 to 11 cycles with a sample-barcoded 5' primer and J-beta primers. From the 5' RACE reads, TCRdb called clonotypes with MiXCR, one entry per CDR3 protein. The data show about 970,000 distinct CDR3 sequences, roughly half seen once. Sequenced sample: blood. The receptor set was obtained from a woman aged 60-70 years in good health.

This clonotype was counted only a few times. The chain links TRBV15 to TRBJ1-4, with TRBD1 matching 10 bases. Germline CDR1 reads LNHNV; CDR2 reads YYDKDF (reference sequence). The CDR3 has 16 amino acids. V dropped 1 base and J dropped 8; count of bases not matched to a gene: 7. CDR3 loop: CATSRVGTGEGEKLFF. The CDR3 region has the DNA TGTGCCACCAGCAGAGTCGGGACAGGGGAGGGGGAAAAACTGTTTTTT. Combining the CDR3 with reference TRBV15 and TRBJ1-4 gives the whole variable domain DAMVIQNPRYQVTQFGKPVTLSCSQTLNHNVMYWYQQKSSQAPKLLFHYYDKDFNNEADTPDNFQSRRPNTSFCFLDIRSPGLGDTAMYLCATSRVGTGEGEKLFFGSGTQLSVL.

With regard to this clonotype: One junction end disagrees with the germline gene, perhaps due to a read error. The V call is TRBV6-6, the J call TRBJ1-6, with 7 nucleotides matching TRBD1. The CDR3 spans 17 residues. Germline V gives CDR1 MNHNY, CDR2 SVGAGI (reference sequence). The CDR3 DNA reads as TGTGCCAGCAGACCTGACAGGGACGGTCCCTATAATTCACCCCCCCACTTT. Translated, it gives CASRPDRDGPYNSPPHF.

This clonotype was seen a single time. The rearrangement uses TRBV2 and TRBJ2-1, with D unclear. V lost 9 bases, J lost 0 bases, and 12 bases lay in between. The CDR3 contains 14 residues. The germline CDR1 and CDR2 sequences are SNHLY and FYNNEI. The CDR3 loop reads CASRIHDSYNEQFF. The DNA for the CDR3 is TGTGCCAGTCGAATACACGACTCCTACAATGAGCAGTTCTTC.

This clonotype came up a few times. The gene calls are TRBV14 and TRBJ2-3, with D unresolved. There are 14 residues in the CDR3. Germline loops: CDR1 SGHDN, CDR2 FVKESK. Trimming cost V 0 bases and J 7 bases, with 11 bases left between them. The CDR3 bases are TGTGCCAGCAGCCAAGATCAAATAGTAAATACGCAGTATTTT. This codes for CASSQDQIVNTQYF.